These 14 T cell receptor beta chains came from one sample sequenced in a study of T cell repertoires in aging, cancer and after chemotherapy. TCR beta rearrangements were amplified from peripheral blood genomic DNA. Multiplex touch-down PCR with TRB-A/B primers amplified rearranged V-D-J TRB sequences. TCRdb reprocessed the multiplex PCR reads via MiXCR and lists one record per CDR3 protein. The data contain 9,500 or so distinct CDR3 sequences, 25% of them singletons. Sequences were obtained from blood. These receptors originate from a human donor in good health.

For the CDR3, the DNA is TGCAGTGCTAGAGGCCCTTTGGGTAGCGGGGACCCTTACGAGCAGTACTTC. Protein sequence: CSARGPLGSGDPYEQYF. The rearrangement joins TRBV20-1 to TRBJ2-7; 8 bases line up with TRBD2. The CDR3 length is 17 residues. The junction had 15 bases not matched to a gene; V was cut back by 1 base and J by 4 bases. Germline V gene data show CDR1 as DFQATT and CDR2 as SNEGSKA (reference sequence).

This CDR3 reads CASSDRDRVYGYTF. CDR3 DNA: TGTGCCAGCAGCGACCGGGACAGGGTGTATGGCTACACCTTC. The chain carries TRBV7-3 and TRBJ1-2, with TRBD1 matching over 9 bases. The trim removed 5 bases at V and 5 bases at J, leaving 6 bases unmatched. Germline CDR1 SGHTA, CDR2 FQGTGA. The CDR3 is 14 residues long.

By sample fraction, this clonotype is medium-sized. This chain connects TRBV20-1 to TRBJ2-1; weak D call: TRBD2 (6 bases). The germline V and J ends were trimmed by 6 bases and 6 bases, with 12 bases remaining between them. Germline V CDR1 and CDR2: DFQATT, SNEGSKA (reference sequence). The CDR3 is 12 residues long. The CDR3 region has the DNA TGCAGTGCAAATCTAGCGATCAATGAGCAGTTCTTC. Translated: CSANLAINEQFF.

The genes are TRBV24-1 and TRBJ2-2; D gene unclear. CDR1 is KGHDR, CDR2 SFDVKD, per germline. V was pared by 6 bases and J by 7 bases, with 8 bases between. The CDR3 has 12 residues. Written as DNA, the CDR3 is TGTGCCACCAGTAACAGTTTCGGGGAGCTGTTTTTT. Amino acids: CATSNSFGELFF.

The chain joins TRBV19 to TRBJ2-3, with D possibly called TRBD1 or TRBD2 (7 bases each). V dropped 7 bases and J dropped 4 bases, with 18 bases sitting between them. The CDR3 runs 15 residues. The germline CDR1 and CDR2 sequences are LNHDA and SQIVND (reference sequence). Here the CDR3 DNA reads TGTGCCAGTACCCCAGGGGGGGGGCGGTCAGATACGCAGTATTTT. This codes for CASTPGGGRSDTQYF.

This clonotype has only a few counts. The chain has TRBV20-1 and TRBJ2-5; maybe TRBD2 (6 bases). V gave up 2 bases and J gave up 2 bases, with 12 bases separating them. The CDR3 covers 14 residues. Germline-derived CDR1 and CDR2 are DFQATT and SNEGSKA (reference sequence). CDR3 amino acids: CSARNTSRQETQYF. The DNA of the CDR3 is TGCAGTGCTAGAAATACTAGCAGACAAGAGACCCAGTACTTC.

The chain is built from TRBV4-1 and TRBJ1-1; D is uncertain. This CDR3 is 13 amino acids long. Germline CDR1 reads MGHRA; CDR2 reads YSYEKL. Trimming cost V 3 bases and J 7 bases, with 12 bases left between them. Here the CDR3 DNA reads TGCGCCAGCAGCCAGGAGGGTTCGGGTGAAGCTTTCTTT. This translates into CASSQEGSGEAFF.

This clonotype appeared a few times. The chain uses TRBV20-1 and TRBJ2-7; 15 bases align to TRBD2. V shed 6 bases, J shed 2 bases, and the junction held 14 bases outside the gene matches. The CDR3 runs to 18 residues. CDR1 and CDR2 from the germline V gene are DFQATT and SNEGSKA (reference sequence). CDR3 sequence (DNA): TGCAGTGCCTACCGCCCGGGACTAGCGGGAGGTAGGCCCTACGAGCAGTACTTC. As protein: CSAYRPGLAGGRPYEQYF.

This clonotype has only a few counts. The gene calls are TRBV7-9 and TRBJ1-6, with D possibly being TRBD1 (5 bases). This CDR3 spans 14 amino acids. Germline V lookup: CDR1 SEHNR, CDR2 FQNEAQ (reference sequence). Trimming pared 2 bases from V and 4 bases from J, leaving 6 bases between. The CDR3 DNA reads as TGTGCCAGCAGCTTACAGGGATATAATTCACCCCTCCACTTT. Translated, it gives CASSLQGYNSPLHF.

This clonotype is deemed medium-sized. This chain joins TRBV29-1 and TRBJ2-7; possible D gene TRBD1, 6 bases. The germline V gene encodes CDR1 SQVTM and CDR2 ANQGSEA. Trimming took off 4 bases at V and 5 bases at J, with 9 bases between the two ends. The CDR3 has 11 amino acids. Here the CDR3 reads CSVGKGDEQYF. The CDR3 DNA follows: TGCAGCGTTGGAAAGGGGGACGAGCAGTACTTC.

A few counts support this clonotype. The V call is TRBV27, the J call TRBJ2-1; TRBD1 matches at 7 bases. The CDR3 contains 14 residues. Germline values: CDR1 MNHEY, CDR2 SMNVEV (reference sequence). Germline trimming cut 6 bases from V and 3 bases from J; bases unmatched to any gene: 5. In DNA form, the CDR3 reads TGTGCCAGCAGGATGACAGGGATCTACAATGAGCAGTTCTTC. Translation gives CASRMTGIYNEQFF.

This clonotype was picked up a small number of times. DNA for the CDR3: TGTGCCAGCAGTTCCGGGGTTGGGGACATTCAGTACTTC. This encodes CASSSGVGDIQYF. The chain has TRBV12-3 or TRBV12-4 and TRBJ2-4, with D maybe TRBD2 (5 bases). V shed 4 bases and J shed 8 bases, with 12 bases lying between them. The CDR3 has 13 residues.

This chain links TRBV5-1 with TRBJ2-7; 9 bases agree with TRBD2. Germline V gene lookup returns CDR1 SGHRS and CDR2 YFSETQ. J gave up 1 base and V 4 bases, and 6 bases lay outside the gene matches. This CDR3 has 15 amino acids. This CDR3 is CASSTGLAWSYEQYF. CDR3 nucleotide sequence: TGCGCCAGCAGCACAGGACTAGCGTGGTCCTACGAGCAGTACTTC.

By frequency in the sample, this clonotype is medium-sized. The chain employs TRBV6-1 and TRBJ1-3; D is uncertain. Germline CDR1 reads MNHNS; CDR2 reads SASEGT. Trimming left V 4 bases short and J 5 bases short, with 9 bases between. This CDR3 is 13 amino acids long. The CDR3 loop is CASSAKQRNTIYF. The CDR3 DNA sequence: TGTGCCAGCAGTGCCAAACAGAGAAACACCATATATTTT.